Listed below are T cell receptor beta chains from one sample, sequenced in a study of monozygotic twins with inflammatory bowel disease. TCRdb re-called the 5' RACE reads, yielding one record per CDR3 amino acid sequence without DNA. This sample contains around 370,000 distinct CDR3 sequences. Sequencing input: blood. These receptors all come from a human donor with ulcerative colitis or Crohn's disease, or a healthy co-twin of an affected twin (not recorded which). Both conserved end residues are part of each CDR3. The order of the fields is V gene, J gene, CDR3 protein.

TRBV6-2/TRBV6-3	TRBJ1-5	CASSIQRVGAQHF
TRBV7-6	TRBJ1-3	CASSLGQGRAGNTIYF
TRBV12-3/TRBV12-4	TRBJ2-1	CASSLPPGQGVGEQFF
TRBV7-2	TRBJ2-5	CASSFQKGGQETQYF
TRBV20-1	TRBJ2-5	CSAREPGQGKETQYF
TRBV5-1	TRBJ2-5	CASSPVSGTQETQYF
TRBV30	TRBJ1-2	CAWRGGQLPFNYDYTF
TRBV20-1	TRBJ1-1	CSASGTKNTEAFF
TRBV12-3/TRBV12-4	TRBJ2-7	CASSDLDRYEQYF
TRBV7-3	TRBJ2-2	CASSSLFSGANTGELFF
TRBV18	TRBJ1-5	CASSQTQGADQPQHF
TRBV7-8	TRBJ1-2	CASSLGSRGLDYGYTF
TRBV24-1	TRBJ2-1	CATSLGGSSYNEQFF
TRBV27	TRBJ2-1	CASSFQNLATMGNEQFF
TRBV6-1	TRBJ1-5	CASSPDRNRGQPQHF
TRBV5-1	TRBJ1-3	CASSSAGFSGNTIYF
TRBV29-1	TRBJ2-1	CSVVGRGWNEQFF
TRBV7-2	TRBJ2-3	CASSLGYTDTQYF
TRBV5-1	TRBJ2-1	CASRVSRISYNEQFF
TRBV20-1	TRBJ1-5	CSANLKKTGKLSLHQPQHF
TRBV7-6	TRBJ2-7	CASSSSPGQGWYEQYF
TRBV11-1	TRBJ2-1	CASSLVAGRREQFF
TRBV20-1	TRBJ1-6	CSPLPRAAYNSPLHF
TRBV7-9	TRBJ2-7	CASSLAQAGEQYF
TRBV7-2	TRBJ2-7	CASSKAGGGQSYEQYF
TRBV6-2/TRBV6-3	TRBJ1-5	CASSYSAGDVGNQPQHF
TRBV5-4	TRBJ2-1	CASSLTDGLKRFF
TRBV29-1	TRBJ2-2	CSVSGTANTGELFF
TRBV6-5	TRBJ2-3	CASSYPLGQGTDTQYF
TRBV18	TRBJ2-3	CASSRTGQGRADTQYF
TRBV13	TRBJ2-7	CASSLAVRGPEQYF
TRBV11-2	TRBJ2-4	CASRAGLHTKNIQYF
TRBV4-2	TRBJ1-2	CASSQRQGYGYTF
TRBV6-5	TRBJ2-1	CASRTGGRNEQFF
TRBV4-2	TRBJ1-4	CASSHGDRKSLEKLFF
TRBV4-3	TRBJ2-7	CASKRVMGARSYEQYF
TRBV12-3/TRBV12-4	TRBJ2-5	CASSREGRIQETQYF
TRBV20-1	TRBJ2-3	CSARSKSSGGWEDTQYF
TRBV7-9	TRBJ2-7	CASSPATVPYEQYF
TRBV20-1	TRBJ2-3	CSATKGGGADTQYF
TRBV18	TRBJ1-1	CASSPPPDPTEAFF
TRBV6-1	TRBJ2-7	CASRPGLDPTEEQYF